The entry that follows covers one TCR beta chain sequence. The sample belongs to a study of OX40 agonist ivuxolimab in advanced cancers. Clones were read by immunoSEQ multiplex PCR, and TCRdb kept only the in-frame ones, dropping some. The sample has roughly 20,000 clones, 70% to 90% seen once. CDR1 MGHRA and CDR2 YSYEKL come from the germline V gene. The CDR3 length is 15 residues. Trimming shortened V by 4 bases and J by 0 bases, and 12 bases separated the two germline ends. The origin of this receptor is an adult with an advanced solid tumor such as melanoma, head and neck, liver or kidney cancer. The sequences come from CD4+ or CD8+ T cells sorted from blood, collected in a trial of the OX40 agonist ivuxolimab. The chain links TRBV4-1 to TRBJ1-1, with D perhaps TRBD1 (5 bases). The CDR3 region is CASSPGRGLNTEAFF. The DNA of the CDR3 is TGCGCCAGCAGCCCAGGTCGGGGACTGAACACTGAAGCTTTCTTT.